This T cell receptor (beta chain) was found in a study of early T cells in non-severe SARS-CoV-2 infection. At the level of the study: The input, bulk RNA from unsorted whole blood, was sequenced, and chains were unpaired.

The protocol attached unique molecular identifiers to individual cDNA molecules. A single record per CDR3 protein comes from TCRdb applying MiXCR to the 5' RACE reads. The table lists about 70,000 distinct CDR3 sequences, about 5% of them singletons. CDR1 is SGHVS, CDR2 FQNEAQ, per germline. The CDR3 runs to 13 residues. V lost 5 bases, J lost 8 bases, and 10 bases lay in between. Study observations and caveats: Private and CD4 specificities were missed by VDJdb matching, skewed to anti-spike CD8.

This clonotype was counted between two and nine times. Its antigen remains unidentified. This receptor was taken from an adult who was a healthcare worker with PCR-confirmed SARS-CoV-2 infection or an uninfected control (not recorded which). V is TRBV7-8 and J is TRBJ1-6, with unresolved D. The material sequenced was whole blood, taken at baseline. This chain's CDR3 is CASSPVTYSPLHF. CDR3 bases: TGTGCCAGCAGCCCCGTCACCTATTCACCCCTCCACTTT. The full variable domain, rest sourced from reference TRBV7-8 and TRBJ1-6, is GAGVSQSPRYKVAKRGQDVALRCDPISGHVSLFWYQQALGQGPEFLTYFQNEAQLDKSGLPSDRFFAERPEGSVSTLKIQRTQQEDSAVYLCASSPVTYSPLHFGNGTRLTVT.